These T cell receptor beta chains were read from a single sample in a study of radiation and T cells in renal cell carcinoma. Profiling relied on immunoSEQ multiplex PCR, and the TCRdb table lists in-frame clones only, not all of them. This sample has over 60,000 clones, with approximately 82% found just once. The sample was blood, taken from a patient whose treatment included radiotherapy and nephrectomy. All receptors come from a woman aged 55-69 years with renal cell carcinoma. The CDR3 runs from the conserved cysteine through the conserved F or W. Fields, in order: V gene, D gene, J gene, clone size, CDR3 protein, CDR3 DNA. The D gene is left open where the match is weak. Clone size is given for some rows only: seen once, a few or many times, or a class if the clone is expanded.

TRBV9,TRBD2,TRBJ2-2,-,CASSVATAGADTGELFF,TGTGCCAGCAGCGTAGCTACAGCGGGAGCGGACACCGGGGAGCTGTTTTTT
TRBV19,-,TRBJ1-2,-,CASSRHENYGYTF,TGTGCCAGTAGTCGACACGAGAACTATGGCTACACCTTC
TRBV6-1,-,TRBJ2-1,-,CASSEGVGDNEQFF,TGTGCCAGCAGTGAAGGGGTGGGGGACAATGAGCAGTTCTTC
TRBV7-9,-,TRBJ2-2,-,CASSLRELGELFF,TGTGCCAGCAGCTTACGAGAGTTGGGGGAGCTGTTTTTT
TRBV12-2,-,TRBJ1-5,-,CASRRNSNQPQHF,TGTGCAAGTCGCCGTAATAGCAATCAGCCCCAGCATTTT
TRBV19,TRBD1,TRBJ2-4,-,CASTGTDLAKNIQYF,TGTGCCAGTACCGGGACAGACTTAGCCAAAAACATTCAGTACTTC
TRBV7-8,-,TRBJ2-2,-,CASSLGGGAGELFF,TGTGCCAGCAGCTTAGGAGGGGGTGCCGGGGAGCTGTTTTTT
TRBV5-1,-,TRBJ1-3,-,CASSLAGSFSGNTIYF,TGCGCCAGCAGCTTGGCCGGGAGTTTTTCTGGAAACACCATATATTTT
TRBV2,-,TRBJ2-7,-,CASSEAGEKQYF,TGTGCCAGCAGTGAAGCGGGGGAGAAGCAGTACTTC
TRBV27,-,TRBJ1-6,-,CASSTSTGRNSPLHF,TGTGCCAGCAGTACCTCGACAGGTCGGAATTCACCCCTCCACTTT
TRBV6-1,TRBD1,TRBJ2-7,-,CASSRTGVEQYF,TGTGCCAGCAGTAGGACAGGGGTCGAGCAGTACTTC
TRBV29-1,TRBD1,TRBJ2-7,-,CSVRTGSSYEQYF,TGCAGCGTGAGGACAGGAAGCTCCTACGAGCAGTACTTC
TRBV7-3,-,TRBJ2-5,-,CASSRAVEETQYF,TGTGCCAGCAGCCGGGCGGTGGAGGAGACCCAGTACTTC
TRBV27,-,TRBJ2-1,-,CASTEMGSYNEQFF,TGTGCCAGCACCGAAATGGGCTCCTACAATGAGCAGTTCTTC
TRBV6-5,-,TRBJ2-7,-,CASSYSGGVEQYF,TGTGCCAGCAGTTACTCTGGCGGCGTCGAGCAGTACTTC
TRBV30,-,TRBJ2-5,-,CAWTDFQETQYF,TGTGCCTGGACAGATTTCCAAGAGACCCAGTACTTC
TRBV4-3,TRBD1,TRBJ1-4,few,CASSQDRGREKLFF,TGCGCCAGCAGCCAGGACAGGGGGCGGGAAAAACTGTTTTTT
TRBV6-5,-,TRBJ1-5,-,CASSYSFVQPQHF,TGTGCCAGCAGTTACTCGTTCGTTCAGCCCCAGCATTTT
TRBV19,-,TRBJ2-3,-,CASSIDGTGSTDTQYF,TGTGCCAGTAGTATCGATGGGACGGGTAGCACAGATACGCAGTATTTT
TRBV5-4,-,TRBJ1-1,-,CASSFKALNTEAFF,TGTGCCAGCAGCTTTAAGGCCTTGAACACTGAAGCTTTCTTT
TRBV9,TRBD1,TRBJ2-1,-,CASSGTPGTDYNEQFF,TGTGCCAGCAGCGGAACCCCCGGGACAGACTACAATGAGCAGTTCTTC
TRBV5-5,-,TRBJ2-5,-,CASIAGRLQETQYF,TGTGCCAGCATCGCCGGACGGCTCCAAGAGACCCAGTACTTC
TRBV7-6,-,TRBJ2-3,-,CASSSIPVMGGGVTDTQYF,TGTGCCAGCAGCTCCATCCCAGTTATGGGCGGGGGCGTCACAGATACGCAGTATTTT